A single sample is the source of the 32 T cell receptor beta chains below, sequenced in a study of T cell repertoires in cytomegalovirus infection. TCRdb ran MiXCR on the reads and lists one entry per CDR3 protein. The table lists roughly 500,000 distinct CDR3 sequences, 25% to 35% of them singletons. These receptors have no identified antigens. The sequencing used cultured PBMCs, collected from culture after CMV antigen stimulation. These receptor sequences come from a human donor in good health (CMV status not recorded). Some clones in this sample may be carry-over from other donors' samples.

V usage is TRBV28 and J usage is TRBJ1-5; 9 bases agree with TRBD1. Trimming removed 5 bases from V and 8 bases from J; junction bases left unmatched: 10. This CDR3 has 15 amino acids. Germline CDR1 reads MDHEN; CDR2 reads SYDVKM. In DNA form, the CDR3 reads TGTGCCAGCAGTGAACCGGGACAGGGCCTTAAGCCCCAGCATTTT. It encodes CASSEPGQGLKPQHF.

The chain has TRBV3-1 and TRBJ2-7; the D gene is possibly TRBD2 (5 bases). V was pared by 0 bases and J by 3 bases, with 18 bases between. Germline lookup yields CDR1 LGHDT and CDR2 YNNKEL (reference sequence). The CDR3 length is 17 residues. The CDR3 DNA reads TGTGCCAGCAGCCAAGAGATGGGAGTCGATAAGTACTACGAGCAGTACTTC. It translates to CASSQEMGVDKYYEQYF.

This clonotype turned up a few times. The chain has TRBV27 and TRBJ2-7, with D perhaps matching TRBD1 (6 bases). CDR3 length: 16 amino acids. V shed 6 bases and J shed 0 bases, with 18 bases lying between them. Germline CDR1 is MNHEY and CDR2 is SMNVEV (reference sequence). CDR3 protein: CASSYITGLHSYEQYF. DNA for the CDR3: TGTGCCAGCAGCTACATAACAGGGTTGCACTCCTACGAGCAGTACTTC.

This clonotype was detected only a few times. The CDR3, as DNA: TGTGCCAGCAGCAAATTACAGGGGACAGGTCAGCCCCAGCATTTT. Protein product: CASSKLQGTGQPQHF. The chain uses TRBV6-2 or TRBV6-3 and TRBJ1-5, with 8 bases fitting TRBD1. Per the germline V gene, CDR1 is MNHEY and CDR2 is SVGEGT. This CDR3 contains 15 residues. The ends lost 6 bases at V and 6 bases at J; junction bases unmatched: 10.

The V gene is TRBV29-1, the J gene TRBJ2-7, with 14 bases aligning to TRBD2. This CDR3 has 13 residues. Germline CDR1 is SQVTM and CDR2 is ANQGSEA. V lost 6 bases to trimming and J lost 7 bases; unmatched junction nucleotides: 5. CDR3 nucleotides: TGCAGCGTGGGACTAGCGGGAGTGAGAGAGCAGTACTTC. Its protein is CSVGLAGVREQYF.

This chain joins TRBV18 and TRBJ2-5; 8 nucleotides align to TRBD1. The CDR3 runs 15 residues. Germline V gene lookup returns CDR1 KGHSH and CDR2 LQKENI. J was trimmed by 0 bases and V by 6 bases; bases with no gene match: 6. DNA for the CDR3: TGTGCCAGCTCCCCCACAGGGGGGTACCAAGAGACCCAGTACTTC. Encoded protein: CASSPTGGYQETQYF.

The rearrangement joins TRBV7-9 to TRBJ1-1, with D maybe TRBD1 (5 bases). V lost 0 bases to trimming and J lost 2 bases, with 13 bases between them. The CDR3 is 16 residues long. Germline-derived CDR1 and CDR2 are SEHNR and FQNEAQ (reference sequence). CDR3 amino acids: CASSLAARAANTEAFF. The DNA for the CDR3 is TGTGCCAGCAGCTTAGCCGCCAGGGCAGCCAACACTGAAGCTTTCTTT.

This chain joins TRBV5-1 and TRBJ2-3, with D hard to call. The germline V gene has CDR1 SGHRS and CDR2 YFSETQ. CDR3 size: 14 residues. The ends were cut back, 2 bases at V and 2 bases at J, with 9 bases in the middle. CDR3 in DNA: TGCGCCAGCAGCTTCCCGCAGGCCACAGATACGCAGTATTTT. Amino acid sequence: CASSFPQATDTQYF.

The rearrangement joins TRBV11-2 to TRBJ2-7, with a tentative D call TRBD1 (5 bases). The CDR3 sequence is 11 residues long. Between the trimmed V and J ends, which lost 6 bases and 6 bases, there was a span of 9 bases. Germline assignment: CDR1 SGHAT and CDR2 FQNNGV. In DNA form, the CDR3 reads TGTGCCAGCAGAGGGGTTAGCGAGCAGTACGTC. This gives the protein CASRGVSEQYV.

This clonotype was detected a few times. In DNA form, the CDR3 reads TGTGCCAGCAGACGCACAAGAGTCGGGAGACGACTTGGAAACACCATATATTTT. Protein product: CASRRTRVGRRLGNTIYF. The chain links TRBV7-2 to TRBJ1-3; D is uncertain. The germline V gene encodes CDR1 SGHTA and CDR2 FQGNSA. CDR3 size: 18 residues. V was trimmed by 6 bases and J by 3 bases, leaving 24 bases between them.

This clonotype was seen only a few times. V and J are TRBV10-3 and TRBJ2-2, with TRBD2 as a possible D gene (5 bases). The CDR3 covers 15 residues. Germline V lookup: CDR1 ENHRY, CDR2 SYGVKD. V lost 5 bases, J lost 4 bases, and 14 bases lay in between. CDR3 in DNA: TGTGCCATCAGTTGGACGGACTCGGGCACCGGGGAGCTGTTTTTT. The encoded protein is CAISWTDSGTGELFF.

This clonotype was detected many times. CDR3 loop: CASSLTTGNTIYF. The CDR3 DNA reads as TGTGCCAGCAGCTTAACGACTGGAAACACCATATATTTT. The chain uses TRBV7-2 and TRBJ1-3; no reliable D call. Germline CDR1 reads SGHTA; CDR2 reads FQGNSA. The V and J ends lost 2 bases and 2 bases respectively, with 4 bases between them. The CDR3 is made up of 13 amino acids. Together with reference TRBV7-2 and TRBJ1-3, the CDR3 gives the full variable domain: GAGVSQSPSNKVTEKGKDVELRCDPISGHTALYWYRQSLGQGLEFLIYFQGNSAPDKSGLPSDRFSAERTGGSVSTLTIQRTQQEDSAVYLCASSLTTGNTIYFGEGSWLTVV.

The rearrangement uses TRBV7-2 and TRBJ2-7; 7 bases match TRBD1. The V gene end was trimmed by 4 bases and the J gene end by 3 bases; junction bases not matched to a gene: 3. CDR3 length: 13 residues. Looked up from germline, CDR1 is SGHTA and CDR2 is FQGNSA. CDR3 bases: TGTGCCAGCAGCTGGACAGGTTACTACGAGCAGTACTTC. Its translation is CASSWTGYYEQYF.

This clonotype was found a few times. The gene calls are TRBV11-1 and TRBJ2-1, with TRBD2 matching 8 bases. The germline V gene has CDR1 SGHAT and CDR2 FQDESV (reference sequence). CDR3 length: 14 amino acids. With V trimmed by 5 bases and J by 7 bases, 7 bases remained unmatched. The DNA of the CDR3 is TGTGCCAGCAGCCGTAGCGGGAATACGAATGAGCAGTTCTTC. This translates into CASSRSGNTNEQFF.

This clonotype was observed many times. The CDR3 region is CASRLSGGTSGIQYF. The CDR3 bases are TGTGCCAGCCGCCTTTCGGGCGGAACGAGTGGCATTCAGTACTTC. This rearrangement joins TRBV7-2 to TRBJ2-4, with no clear D. Germline CDR1 and CDR2: SGHTA and FQGNSA. The CDR3 covers 15 residues. Trimming took off 8 bases at V and 9 bases at J, with 23 bases between the two ends. The whole variable domain, filled in from reference TRBV7-2 and TRBJ2-4, reads GAGVSQSPSNKVTEKGKDVELRCDPISGHTALYWYRQSLGQGLEFLIYFQGNSAPDKSGLPSDRFSAERTGGSVSTLTIQRTQQEDSAVYLCASRLSGGTSGIQYFGAGTRLSVL.

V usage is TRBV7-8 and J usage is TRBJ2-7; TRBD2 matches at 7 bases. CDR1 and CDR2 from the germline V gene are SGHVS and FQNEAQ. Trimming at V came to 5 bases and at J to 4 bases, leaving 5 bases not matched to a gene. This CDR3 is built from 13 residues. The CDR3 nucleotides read TGTGCCAGCAGCCCTCTCGGGGGGTACGAGCAGTACTTC. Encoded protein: CASSPLGGYEQYF.

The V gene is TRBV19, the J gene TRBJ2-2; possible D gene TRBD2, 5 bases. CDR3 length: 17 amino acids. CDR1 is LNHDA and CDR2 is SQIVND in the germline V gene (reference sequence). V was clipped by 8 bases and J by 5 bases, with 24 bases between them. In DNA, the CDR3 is TGTGCCAGTCCTTTTGAGGGCTCAGCGGTTACGACCGGGGAGCTGTTTTTT. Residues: CASPFEGSAVTTGELFF. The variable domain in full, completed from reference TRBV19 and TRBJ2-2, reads DGGITQSPKYLFRKEGQNVTLSCEQNLNHDAMYWYRQDPGQGLRLIYYSQIVNDFQKGDIAEGYSVSREKKESFPLTVTSAQKNPTAFYLCASPFEGSAVTTGELFFGEGSRLTVL.

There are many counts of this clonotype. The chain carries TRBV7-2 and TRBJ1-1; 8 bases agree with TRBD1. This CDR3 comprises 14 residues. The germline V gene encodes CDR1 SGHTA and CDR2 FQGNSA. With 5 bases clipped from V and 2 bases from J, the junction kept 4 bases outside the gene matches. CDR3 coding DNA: TGTGCCAGCAGCACCGGACAGGGTAACACTGAAGCTTTCTTT. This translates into CASSTGQGNTEAFF.

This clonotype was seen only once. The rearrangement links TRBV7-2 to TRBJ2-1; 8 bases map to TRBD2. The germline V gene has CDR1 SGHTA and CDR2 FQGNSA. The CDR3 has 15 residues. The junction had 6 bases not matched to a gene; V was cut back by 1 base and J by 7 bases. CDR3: CASSLVAVAGNEQFF. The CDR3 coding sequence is TGTGCCAGCAGCTTAGTAGCCGTAGCGGGAAATGAGCAGTTCTTC.

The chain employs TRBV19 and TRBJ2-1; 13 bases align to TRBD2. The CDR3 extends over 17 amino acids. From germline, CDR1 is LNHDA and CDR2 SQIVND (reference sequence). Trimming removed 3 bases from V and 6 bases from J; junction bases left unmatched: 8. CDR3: CASSMLLAGGPLNEQFF. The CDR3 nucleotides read TGTGCCAGTAGTATGCTACTAGCGGGAGGGCCTCTCAATGAGCAGTTCTTC.

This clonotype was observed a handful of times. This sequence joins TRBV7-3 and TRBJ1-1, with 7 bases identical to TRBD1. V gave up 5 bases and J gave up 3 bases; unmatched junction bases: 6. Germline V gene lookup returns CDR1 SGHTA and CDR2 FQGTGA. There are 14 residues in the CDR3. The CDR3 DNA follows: TGTGCCAGCAGCGCGACAGGGATGGACACTGAAGCTTTCTTT. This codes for CASSATGMDTEAFF.

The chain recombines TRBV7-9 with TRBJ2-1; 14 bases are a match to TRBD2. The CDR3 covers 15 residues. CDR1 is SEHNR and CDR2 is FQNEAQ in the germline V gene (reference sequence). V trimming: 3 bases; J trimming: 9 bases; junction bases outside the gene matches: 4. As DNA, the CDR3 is TGTGCCAGCAGCTTGACTAGCGGGAGGGGGAGTGAGCAGTTCTTC. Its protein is CASSLTSGRGSEQFF.

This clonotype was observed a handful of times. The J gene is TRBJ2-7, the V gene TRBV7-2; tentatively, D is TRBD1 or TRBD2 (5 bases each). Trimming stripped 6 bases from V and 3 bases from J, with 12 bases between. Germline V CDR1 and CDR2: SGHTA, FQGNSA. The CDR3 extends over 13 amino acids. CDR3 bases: TGTGCCAGCAGTCGGGACGGCTACTACGAGCAGTACGTC. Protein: CASSRDGYYEQYV.

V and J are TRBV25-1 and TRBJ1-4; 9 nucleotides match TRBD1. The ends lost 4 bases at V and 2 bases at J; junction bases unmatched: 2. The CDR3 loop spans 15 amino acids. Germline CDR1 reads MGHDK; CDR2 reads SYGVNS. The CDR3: CASSGDRVTNEKLFF. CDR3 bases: TGTGCCAGCAGTGGGGACAGGGTTACTAATGAAAAACTGTTTTTT. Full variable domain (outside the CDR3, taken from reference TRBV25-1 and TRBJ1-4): EADIYQTPRYLVIGTGKKITLECSQTMGHDKMYWYQQDPGMELHLIHYSYGVNSTEKGDLSSESTVSRIRTEHFPLTLESARPSHTSQYLCASSGDRVTNEKLFFGSGTQLSVL.

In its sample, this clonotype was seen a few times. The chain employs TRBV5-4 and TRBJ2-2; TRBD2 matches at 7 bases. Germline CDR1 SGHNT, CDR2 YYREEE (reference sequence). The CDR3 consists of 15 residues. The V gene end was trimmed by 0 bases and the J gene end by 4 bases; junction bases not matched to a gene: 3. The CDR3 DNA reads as TGTGCCAGCAGCTTGGAGGGGAGGGCCACCGGGGAGCTGTTTTTT. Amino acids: CASSLEGRATGELFF.

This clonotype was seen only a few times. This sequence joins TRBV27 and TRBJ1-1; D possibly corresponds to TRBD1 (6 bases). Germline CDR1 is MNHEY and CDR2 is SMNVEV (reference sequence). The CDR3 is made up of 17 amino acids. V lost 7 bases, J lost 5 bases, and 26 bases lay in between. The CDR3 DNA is TGTGCCAGCAAAACGGAGTTGCAGGGGAAGGGATTGACTGAAGCTTTCTTT. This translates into CASKTELQGKGLTEAFF.

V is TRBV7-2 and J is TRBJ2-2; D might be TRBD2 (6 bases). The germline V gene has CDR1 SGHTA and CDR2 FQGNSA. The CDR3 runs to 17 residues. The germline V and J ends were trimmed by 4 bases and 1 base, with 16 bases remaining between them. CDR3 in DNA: TGTGCCAGCAGCTGGCCTTTGACTAGTATGAACACCGGGGAGCTGTTTTTT. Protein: CASSWPLTSMNTGELFF.

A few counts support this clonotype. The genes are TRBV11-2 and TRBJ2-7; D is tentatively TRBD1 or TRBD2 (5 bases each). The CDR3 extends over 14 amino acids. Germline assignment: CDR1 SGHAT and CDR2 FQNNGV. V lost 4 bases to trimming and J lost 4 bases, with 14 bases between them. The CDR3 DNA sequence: TGTGCCAGCAGCTGGACGTCTGGGGGTTACGAGCAGTACGTC. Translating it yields CASSWTSGGYEQYV.

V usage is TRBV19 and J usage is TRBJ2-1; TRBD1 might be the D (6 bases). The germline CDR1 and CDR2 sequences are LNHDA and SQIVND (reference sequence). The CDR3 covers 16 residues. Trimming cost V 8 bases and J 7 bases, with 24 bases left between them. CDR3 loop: CASWGPGERSRNEQFF. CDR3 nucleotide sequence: TGTGCCAGTTGGGGGCCAGGAGAACGTTCGAGGAATGAGCAGTTCTTC.

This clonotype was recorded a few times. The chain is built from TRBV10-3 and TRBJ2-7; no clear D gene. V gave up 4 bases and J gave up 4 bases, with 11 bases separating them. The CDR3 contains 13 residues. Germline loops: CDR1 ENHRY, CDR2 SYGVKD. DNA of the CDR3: TGTGCCATCAGTGTGGGGATAGAGTACGAGCAGTACTTC. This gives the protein CAISVGIEYEQYF.

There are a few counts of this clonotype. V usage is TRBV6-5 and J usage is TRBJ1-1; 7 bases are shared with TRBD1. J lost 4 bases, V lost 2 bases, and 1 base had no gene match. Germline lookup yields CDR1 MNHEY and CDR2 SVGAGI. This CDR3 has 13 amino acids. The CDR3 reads CASSYDRVTEAFF. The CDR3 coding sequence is TGTGCCAGCAGTTACGACAGGGTCACTGAAGCTTTCTTT.

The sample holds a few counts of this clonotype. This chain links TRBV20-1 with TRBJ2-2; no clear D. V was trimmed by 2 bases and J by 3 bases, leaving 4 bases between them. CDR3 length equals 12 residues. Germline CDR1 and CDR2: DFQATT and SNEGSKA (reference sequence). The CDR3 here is CSARMDTGELFF. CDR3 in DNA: TGCAGTGCTAGAATGGACACCGGGGAGCTGTTTTTT.